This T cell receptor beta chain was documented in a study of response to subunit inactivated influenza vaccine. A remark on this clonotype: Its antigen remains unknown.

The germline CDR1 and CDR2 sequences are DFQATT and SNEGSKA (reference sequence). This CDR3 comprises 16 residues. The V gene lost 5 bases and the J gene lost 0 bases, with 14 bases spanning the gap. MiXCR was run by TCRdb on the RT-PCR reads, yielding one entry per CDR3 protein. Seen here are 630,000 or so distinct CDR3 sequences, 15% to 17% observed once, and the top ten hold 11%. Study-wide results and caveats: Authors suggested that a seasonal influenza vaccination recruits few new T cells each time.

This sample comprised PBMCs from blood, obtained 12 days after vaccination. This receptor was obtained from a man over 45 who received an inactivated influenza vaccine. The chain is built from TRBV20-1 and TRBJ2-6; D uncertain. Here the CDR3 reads CSAPAYLGSGANVLTF. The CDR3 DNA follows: TGCAGTGCTCCCGCCTATTTGGGCTCTGGGGCCAACGTCCTGACTTTC.